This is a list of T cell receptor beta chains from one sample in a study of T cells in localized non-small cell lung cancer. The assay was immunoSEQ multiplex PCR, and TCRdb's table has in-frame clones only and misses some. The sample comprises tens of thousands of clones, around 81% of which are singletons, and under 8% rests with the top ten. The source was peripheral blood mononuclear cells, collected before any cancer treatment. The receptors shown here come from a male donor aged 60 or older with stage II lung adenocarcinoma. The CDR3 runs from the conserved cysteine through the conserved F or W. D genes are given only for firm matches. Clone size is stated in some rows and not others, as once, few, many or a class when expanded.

TGTGCCAGCAGTGATGGATGGTCCGGGGGGCAGGAGACCCAGTACTTC | CASSDGWSGGQETQYF | TRBV25-1 | 16 | TRBJ2-5 | . | .
TGTGCCAGCAGCTTAGGGGGACTGCAGTATTTT | CASSLGGLQYF | TRBV7-2 | 11 | TRBJ2-3 | . | .
TGTGCCAGCAGCCGCGGGGAAAATGAGCAGTTCTTC | CASSRGENEQFF | TRBV7-6 | 12 | TRBJ2-1 | . | .
TGTGCCAGCAGCTCCGGTGATAGGGGGGCCGCTTTCTTT | CASSSGDRGAAFF | TRBV11-2 | 13 | TRBJ1-1 | . | .
TGTGCCAGCAGCTTCGGACAGACAACCGGGGAGCTGTTTTTT | CASSFGQTTGELFF | TRBV7-9 | 14 | TRBJ2-2 | . | .
TGTGCCAGCAGCGTTAGCGGGATCCTAAACAGGGAGAATGCGCAGTATTTT | CASSVSGILNRENAQYF | TRBV7-2 | 17 | TRBJ2-3 | . | TRBD2
TGTGCCAGCTCACCCCTCGGGTTTGTCGAGGGGAAAAACATTCAGTACTTC | CASSPLGFVEGKNIQYF | TRBV18 | 17 | TRBJ2-4 | . | .
TGTGCCAGTAGTAGTCCCGGCCAAGTCTCCTACGAGCAGTACTTC | CASSSPGQVSYEQYF | TRBV19 | 15 | TRBJ2-7 | . | .
TGTGCCAGCAGTTACAGGTCTAGCGGGATATACGAGCAGTACTTC | CASSYRSSGIYEQYF | TRBV6-5 | 15 | TRBJ2-7 | . | TRBD2
TGTGCCTGGAGTGCATCCCACCAAGGGACTGATGAGCAGTTCTTC | CAWSASHQGTDEQFF | TRBV30 | 15 | TRBJ2-1 | . | .
TGTGCCAGTAGTATAGTAGGACGGGGGGCCGCGGACACTGAAGCTTTCTTT | CASSIVGRGAADTEAFF | TRBV19 | 17 | TRBJ1-1 | . | .
TGCGCCAGCAGCCAAGATCCAGGGTCTGGAAACACCATATATTTT | CASSQDPGSGNTIYF | TRBV4-1 | 15 | TRBJ1-3 | few | .
TGTGCCAGCAAGGGACAGCCGAACACTGAAGCTTTCTTT | CASKGQPNTEAFF | TRBV2 | 13 | TRBJ1-1 | . | TRBD1
TGTGCCAGCAGCCCAAGGACAGGGGACACTGAAGCTTTCTTT | CASSPRTGDTEAFF | TRBV7-6 | 14 | TRBJ1-1 | . | TRBD1
TGCAGCGGGAGAGGACTAGCGGGAGTCGGGTTCACCTACAATGAGCAGTTCTTC | CSGRGLAGVGFTYNEQFF | TRBV29-1 | 18 | TRBJ2-1 | . | TRBD2
TGTGCCAGGGGAGAAGCTTTCTTT | CARGEAFF | TRBV2 | 8 | TRBJ1-1 | . | .
TGTGCCAGCTCAGGGGGCCGGGATAGGCTGTTTTTT | CASSGGRDRLFF | TRBV27 | 12 | TRBJ2-2 | . | TRBD1
TGTGCCAGCACCGCAGGGCGGAACACCGGGGAGCTGTTTTTT | CASTAGRNTGELFF | TRBV6-5 | 14 | TRBJ2-2 | . | .
TGTGCCAGCAGCCAAGTCGTTAGCGGGAGAAGTGAGCAGTTCTTC | CASSQVVSGRSEQFF | TRBV14 | 15 | TRBJ2-1 | . | TRBD2
TGTGCCAGCAACCCTAGCGGGGCCTACAATTTGGAGCAGTTCTTC | CASNPSGAYNLEQFF | TRBV2 | 15 | TRBJ2-1 | . | TRBD2
TGTGCCTGGATTGATGGCAGGACACTCATCCAACCCCTCCACTTT | CAWIDGRTLIQPLHF | TRBV30 | 15 | TRBJ1-6 | . | .
TGTGCCAGCAGTTCGCCTGGCTCAACCGGGGCCAACGTCCTGACTTTC | CASSSPGSTGANVLTF | TRBV28 | 16 | TRBJ2-6 | . | .
TGTGCCAGCAGCCAGCGTGGGAGCTCCTACGAGCAGTACTTC | CASSQRGSSYEQYF | TRBV11-2 | 14 | TRBJ2-7 | . | .
TGTGCCAGCATTAGATTAAGGGCGGGCACTGAAGCTTTCTTT | CASIRLRAGTEAFF | TRBV28 | 14 | TRBJ1-1 | few | .
TGCGCCAGCAGCTTAAGGACAGGGGGGGAAGCCAAAAACATTCAGTACTTC | CASSLRTGGEAKNIQYF | TRBV5-1 | 17 | TRBJ2-4 | few | TRBD1
TGTGCCTGCAATCAGGGATCAACTAATGAAAAACTGTTTTTT | CACNQGSTNEKLFF | TRBV30 | 14 | TRBJ1-4 | . | .
TGTGCCAGCAGCCTGAGGGTAGCGGGAGGGATATACAATGAGCAGTTCTTC | CASSLRVAGGIYNEQFF | TRBV5-6 | 17 | TRBJ2-1 | . | TRBD2
TGTGCCATCGGACAGGGGAGCAATCAGCCCCAGCATTTT | CAIGQGSNQPQHF | TRBV15 | 13 | TRBJ1-5 | . | TRBD1
TGTGCCAGCAGCTTAGCAGGGATGGGTGGCTACACCTTC | CASSLAGMGGYTF | TRBV7-2 | 13 | TRBJ1-2 | . | .
TGTGCCAGCAGCCCGGCTGACCGTCGCTCCTACAATGAGCAGTTCTTC | CASSPADRRSYNEQFF | TRBV28 | 16 | TRBJ2-1 | . | .
TGCAGCGCCTTCGGACAGGGGGGGGCTGAAGCTTTCTTT | CSAFGQGGAEAFF | TRBV29-1 | 13 | TRBJ1-1 | . | TRBD1
TGCAGTGCTAGAGGAGGTTACGAGCAGTACTTC | CSARGGYEQYF | TRBV20-1 | 11 | TRBJ2-7 | . | .
TGTGCCAGTACCCCCCCAATAAGCAATCAGCCCCAGCATTTT | CASTPPISNQPQHF | TRBV19 | 14 | TRBJ1-5 | . | .
TGTGCCAGCAGTGAAAAGGGCCCAGGGGGGTTTGACTATGGCTACACCTTC | CASSEKGPGGFDYGYTF | TRBV2 | 17 | TRBJ1-2 | . | TRBD1
TGTGCCAGCTCACCCCCGGGGGTCCAAACTGGGGCCAACGTCCTGACTTTC | CASSPPGVQTGANVLTF | TRBV18 | 17 | TRBJ2-6 | . | .
TGTGCCAGCTTTCCCTCAGGGACAGGTTACACCGGGGAGCTGTTTTTT | CASFPSGTGYTGELFF | TRBV28 | 16 | TRBJ2-2 | . | TRBD1
TGTGCCAGCAGCGATGCCTTCTCGGGGGGCTACACCTTC | CASSDAFSGGYTF | TRBV7-2 | 13 | TRBJ1-2 | few | .
TGTGCCAGCAGCCGGGGACAGGGGGCCTACGAGCAGTACTTC | CASSRGQGAYEQYF | TRBV2 | 14 | TRBJ2-7 | . | TRBD1
TGTGCCAGCAGCTTAGGTCGATCAGGGTCCGGTAAAGGAAACACCATATATTTT | CASSLGRSGSGKGNTIYF | TRBV7-2 | 18 | TRBJ1-3 | . | .
TGTGCCAGCAGGTTTGACCGTAACGAAGCTTTCTTT | CASRFDRNEAFF | TRBV7-9 | 12 | TRBJ1-1 | . | .
TGTGCCAGCAGCTTGGCGTCCGGGACCCGAGCTTTCTTT | CASSLASGTRAFF | TRBV5-5 | 13 | TRBJ1-1 | . | .
TGTGCCAGCAGTTTAAGGCCTCCAGTCTATAATGAAAAACTGTTTTTT | CASSLRPPVYNEKLFF | TRBV28 | 16 | TRBJ1-4 | . | .
TGCGCCAGCAGCCCCCGGACAGGGGAAACGGCTGAAGCTTTCTTT | CASSPRTGETAEAFF | TRBV5-1 | 15 | TRBJ1-1 | . | TRBD1